The present TCR beta chain was sequenced within a study of radiation and T cells in renal cell carcinoma. About the research overall: Nephrectomy followed 15 Gy stereotactic body radiation by 4 weeks. Study-wide points: Baseline intratumoral clonotype presence is unknown without pretreatment biopsies. From baseline, blood top tumor clonotypes peaked at 2 weeks post-radiation.

Points on this clone: Its cognate antigen is unknown.

As for time point: blood 2 weeks post-SBRT. The treatment: 15 Gy SBRT to primary tumor, nephrectomy 4 weeks later. Measured with immunoSEQ multiplex PCR; TCRdb has only the in-frame clones, and not every one. This sample has around 130,000 clones, with 70% to 90% found just once. From germline, CDR1 is LNHDA and CDR2 SQIVND (reference sequence). The CDR3 spans 16 residues. V was pared by 9 bases and J by 2 bases, with 13 bases of the junction left unmatched. The clonotype comes from a woman in her sixties with renal cell carcinoma. V usage is TRBV19 and J usage is TRBJ1-3; TRBD1 matches 7 bases. The sample consisted of blood, taken from a patient whose treatment included radiotherapy and nephrectomy. CDR3 in DNA: TGTGCCAGCAGACCTTCGACAGGGCGCCCTGGAAACACCATATATTTT. Translation gives CASRPSTGRPGNTIYF.